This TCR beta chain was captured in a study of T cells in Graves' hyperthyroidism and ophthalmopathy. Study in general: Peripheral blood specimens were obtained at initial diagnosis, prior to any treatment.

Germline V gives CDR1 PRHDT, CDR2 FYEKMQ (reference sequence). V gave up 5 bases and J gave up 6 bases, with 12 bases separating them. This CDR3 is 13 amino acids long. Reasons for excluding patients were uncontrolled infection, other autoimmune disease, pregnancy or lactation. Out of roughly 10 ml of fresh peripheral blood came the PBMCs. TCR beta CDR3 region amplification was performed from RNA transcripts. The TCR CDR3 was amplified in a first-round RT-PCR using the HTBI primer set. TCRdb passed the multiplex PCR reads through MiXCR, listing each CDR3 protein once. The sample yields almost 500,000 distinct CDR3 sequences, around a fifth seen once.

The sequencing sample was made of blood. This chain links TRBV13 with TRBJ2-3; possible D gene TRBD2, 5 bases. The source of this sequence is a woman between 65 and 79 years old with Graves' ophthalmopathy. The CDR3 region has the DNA TGTGCCAGCAGCCTTCCTAGCTCGGATACGCAGTATTTT. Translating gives CASSLPSSDTQYF.